These 29 T cell receptor beta chains were all obtained from the same sample, sequenced in a study of breast tumors, draining lymph nodes, adjacent tissues (dated by TCRdb to the mid-2010s). The axillary draining lymph nodes of breast cancer patients were the source of the lymph node samples. Receptor libraries were prepared by multiplex PCR. The listed sequencing device is Illumina HiSeq 2000. TCRdb reanalyzed the raw reads on its own, using fastp at Q25 for trimming and MiXCR for clone calling, and kept in-frame beta chains. Each CDR3 protein appears once, grouped with its most common genes and DNA. The sample contains 150,000 to 200,000 distinct CDR3 sequences, roughly 30% of them found a single time. The top ten clonotypes cover about 4.5% of the sample. What was sequenced was axillary lymph node tissue. The receptor set was obtained from a female donor with breast cancer. Some clones in this sample may be carry-over from other donors' samples.

The chain couples TRBV5-4 to TRBJ2-7, with a tentative D call TRBD2 (5 bases). V shed 4 bases and J shed 3 bases, with 17 bases lying between them. CDR1 and CDR2 (germline): SGHNT, YYREEE (reference sequence). CDR3 length: 15 amino acids. The CDR3 is CASSHPGPRDYEQYF. Written as DNA, the CDR3 is TGTGCCAGCAGCCACCCGGGTCCGAGGGACTACGAGCAGTACTTC.

The chain joins TRBV20-1 to TRBJ2-2, with 10 bases matching TRBD2. CDR3 size: 14 residues. In germline, CDR1 is DFQATT, CDR2 SNEGSKA (reference sequence). The V and J ends lost 5 bases and 7 bases, in that order; junction bases with no gene match: 7. DNA of the CDR3: TGCAGTGCTTTTCTAGCGGGGGCGGACGGGGAGCTGTTTTTT. Its protein is CSAFLAGADGELFF.

The genes are TRBV10-2 and TRBJ1-6; D not certain. This CDR3 spans 18 amino acids. Germline loops: CDR1 WSHSY, CDR2 SAAADI. The V end was cut by 5 bases, the J end by 9 bases, with 26 bases between. Here the CDR3 DNA reads TGCGCCAGCAGTCCTAGCGGAGGGTTAAGGGTTGATACTTCACCCCTCCACTTT. Translating it yields CASSPSGGLRVDTSPLHF.

Comments on this clonotype: A much larger clone lies a single base off, so this may be a read error. This chain links TRBV7-9 with TRBJ2-7; D is possibly TRBD1 (6 bases). Germline CDR1 reads SEHNR; CDR2 reads FQNEAQ (reference sequence). The CDR3 contains 15 residues. The CDR3 DNA reads TGTGCCAGCAGCTTATCACAGGGATTATCCTACGAGCAGCACTTC. Protein sequence: CASSLSQGLSYEQHF.

This clonotype came up a few times. V gene TRBV6-1 combines with J gene TRBJ2-1; maybe TRBD2 (7 bases). The V end lost 0 bases, the J end lost 7 bases, and 28 bases lay between the germline ends. Germline loops: CDR1 MNHNS, CDR2 SASEGT. CDR3 length: 20 residues. CDR3 region: CASSEARGGGAGAATNEQFF. In nucleotides, the CDR3 is TGTGCCAGCAGTGAAGCGAGGGGGGGAGGGGCGGGAGCAGCTACTAATGAGCAGTTCTTC.

This clonotype appeared a few times. This chain links TRBV18 with TRBJ2-7; D is tentatively TRBD1 or TRBD2 (5 bases each). CDR1 is KGHSH and CDR2 is LQKENI in the germline V gene. V dropped 2 bases and J dropped 0 bases, with 14 bases sitting between them. This CDR3 has 16 residues. The DNA for the CDR3 is TGTGCCAGCTCACCAGCTAAGGGGCGGGTCTCCTACGAGCAGTACTTC. Translated, it gives CASSPAKGRVSYEQYF.

A note on this clonotype: A read error may explain this, as a much larger clone is one base away. This chain uses TRBV20-1 with TRBJ2-7; 8 bases line up with TRBD1. The CDR3 is 13 residues long. The germline CDR1 and CDR2 sequences are DFQATT and SNEGSKA (reference sequence). The DNA of the CDR3 is TGCAGTGCTAAAAGGGCAGGGGGCTACGCGCAGTACTTC. Translated, it gives CSAKRAGGYAQYF.

This clonotype was seen only a few times. CDR3 in amino acids: CASSGGLPIDQFF. CDR3 nucleotide sequence: TGTGCCAGCAGTGGGGGACTCCCTATTGATCAGTTCTTC. V and J are TRBV6-1 and TRBJ2-1, with D perhaps TRBD2 (6 bases). CDR1 is MNHNS, CDR2 SASEGT, per germline. V was shortened by 4 bases and J by 13 bases, with 17 bases between the two germline ends. This CDR3 has 13 amino acids.

The genes are TRBV7-9 and TRBJ2-5; 12 nucleotides agree with TRBD1. The CDR3 contains 14 residues. Germline-derived CDR1 and CDR2 are SEHNR and FQNEAQ (reference sequence). V lost 5 bases to trimming and J lost 7 bases; unmatched junction nucleotides: 5. DNA of the CDR3: TGTGCCAGCAGCCCAGGGACAGGGGGCGCGACCCAGTACTTC. Translated: CASSPGTGGATQYF.

This clonotype was seen repeatedly, ten times or more. This chain connects TRBV19 to TRBJ2-7; 8 bases agree with TRBD1. CDR1 is LNHDA and CDR2 is SQIVND in the germline V gene (reference sequence). J lost 5 bases, V lost 3 bases, and 12 bases had no gene match. CDR3 length: 16 residues. The CDR3 DNA sequence: TGTGCCAGTAGTATCATGGGTGGACAGGGTTTAAACGAGCAGTACTTC. Encoded protein: CASSIMGGQGLNEQYF.

This clonotype was seen ten or more times. The J gene is TRBJ2-1, the V gene TRBV11-2; TRBD2 agrees at 10 bases. Germline CDR1 reads SGHAT; CDR2 reads FQNNGV. The CDR3 has 15 residues. Trimming cost V 4 bases and J 5 bases; bases outside gene matches: 5. CDR3 loop: CASSYHGTSDNEQFF. The CDR3 DNA reads TGTGCCAGCAGCTACCACGGGACTAGCGACAATGAGCAGTTCTTC. Together with reference TRBV11-2 and TRBJ2-1, the CDR3 gives the full variable domain: EAGVAQSPRYKIIEKRQSVAFWCNPISGHATLYWYQQILGQGPKLLIQFQNNGVVDDSQLPKDRFSAERLKGVDSTLKIQPAKLEDSAVYLCASSYHGTSDNEQFFGPGTRLTVL.

The rearrangement uses TRBV20-1 and TRBJ1-5; no clear D. The germline gives CDR1 DFQATT, CDR2 SNEGSKA (reference sequence). This CDR3 is 12 amino acids long. The V end lost 1 base, the J end lost 5 bases, and 6 bases lay between the germline ends. CDR3 in DNA: TGCAGTGCTAGAGTCCCGGATCAGCCCCAGCATTTT. Translation: CSARVPDQPQHF.

Note on this clonotype: Given the absence of the conserved phenylalanine or tryptophan at the CDR3 end, a read error is likely. The rearrangement links TRBV20-1 to TRBJ2-2, with D perhaps TRBD1 (7 bases). V was pared by 4 bases and J by 6 bases, with 12 bases between. Germline CDR1 and CDR2: DFQATT and SNEGSKA (reference sequence). The CDR3 extends over 13 amino acids. This chain's CDR3 is CSAKVRGAGELFS. As DNA, the CDR3 is TGCAGTGCTAAGGTCAGGGGGGCCGGGGAGCTGTTTTCT.

This chain joins TRBV2 and TRBJ2-5, with TRBD2 matching over 9 bases. Germline loops: CDR1 SNHLY, CDR2 FYNNEI. CDR3 size: 18 residues. V dropped 3 bases and J dropped 3; count of bases not matched to a gene: 14. CDR3 nucleotide sequence: TGTGCCAGCAGTGAGTTGGCGGGGGGGGACTATGTCAAAGAGACCCAGTACTTC. Translating gives CASSELAGGDYVKETQYF.

The CDR3 DNA reads as TGTGCCAGCAGTTGGGTCTCCCTCGGGGATACGCAGTATTTT. Translation: CASSWVSLGDTQYF. This rearrangement joins TRBV6-2 or TRBV6-3 to TRBJ2-3, with D uncertain. Germline assignment: CDR1 MNHEY and CDR2 SVGEGT. Between the trimmed V and J ends, which lost 4 bases and 6 bases, there was a span of 14 bases. The CDR3 has 14 residues.

With regard to this clonotype: The DNA is left out, because the CDR3 cannot be placed on it with certainty; the CDR3 is given as TCRdb lists it. The chain links TRBV10-3 to TRBJ1-5; the listed D gene, TRBD1, was not tested against the DNA. The CDR3 region is 24 residues in length, termini included. CDR1 is ENHRY, CDR2 SYGVKD, per germline. The CDR3 sequence is CAISESGQNVYEQYFGSGTQPQHF.

Only a few counts were recorded for this clonotype. The rearrangement uses TRBV7-6 and TRBJ1-1; D uncertain. CDR1 and CDR2 (germline): SGHVS, FNYEAQ. Trimming stripped 1 base from V and 8 bases from J, with 8 bases between. This CDR3 has 12 amino acids. The CDR3 DNA reads as TGTGCCAGCAGCTTAGGGCTGGGCGAAGCTTTCTTT. Translating gives CASSLGLGEAFF.

This clonotype was observed many times. This rearrangement joins TRBV6-6 to TRBJ2-7, with 10 bases matching TRBD1. The ends lost 6 bases at V and 4 bases at J; junction bases unmatched: 9. The CDR3 runs to 15 residues. CDR1 is MNHNY and CDR2 is SVGAGI in the germline V gene (reference sequence). The CDR3: CASSEPGTGAYEQYF. Here the CDR3 DNA reads TGTGCCAGCAGCGAACCGGGGACAGGGGCGTACGAGCAGTACTTC.

This rearrangement joins TRBV4-2 to TRBJ1-2, with TRBD1 as a possible D gene (5 bases). Trimming removed 0 bases from V and 3 bases from J, with 11 bases in between. The CDR3 spans 15 residues. The germline V gene has CDR1 LGHNA and CDR2 YNFKEQ. This CDR3 reads CASSQDRGAYYGYTF. The CDR3 DNA is TGTGCCAGCAGCCAAGATAGGGGAGCCTACTATGGCTACACCTTC.

Regarding this clonotype: A much larger clonotype is one base distant, so this may be a read error. The V and J genes are TRBV6-1 and TRBJ1-2, with a tentative D call TRBD1 (5 bases). This CDR3 contains 14 residues. Germline lookup yields CDR1 MNHNS and CDR2 SASEGT. The CDR3: CVSSEVGVGEGYTF. In nucleotides, the CDR3 is TGTGTCAGCAGTGAGGTCGGAGTGGGGGAGGGCTACACCTTC.

This clonotype appeared a single time. The V call is TRBV7-9, the J call TRBJ1-6, with D possibly being TRBD1 (5 bases). The CDR3 is made up of 18 amino acids. The V and J ends lost 0 bases and 5 bases respectively, with 17 bases between them. CDR1 SEHNR and CDR2 FQNEAQ come from the germline V gene (reference sequence). The CDR3 here is CASSLALGAEEDNSPLHF. For the CDR3, the DNA is TGTGCCAGCAGCTTAGCACTAGGGGCTGAGGAGGATAATTCACCCCTCCACTTT. The full variable domain, in which reference TRBV7-9 and TRBJ1-6 provide the parts outside the CDR3, is DTGVSQNPRHKITKRGQNVTFRCDPISEHNRLYWYRQTLGQGPEFLTYFQNEAQLEKSRLLSDRFSAERPKGSFSTLEIQRTEQGDSAMYLCASSLALGAEEDNSPLHFGNGTRLTVT.

The chain employs TRBV4-2 and TRBJ1-1; no clear D gene. V was pared by 0 bases and J by 2 bases, with 13 bases between. The CDR3 is 16 residues long. CDR1 and CDR2 from the germline V gene are LGHNA and YNFKEQ. This CDR3 is CASSQDRLGLNTEAFF. In nucleotides, the CDR3 is TGTGCCAGCAGCCAAGATAGGCTGGGTCTCAACACTGAAGCTTTCTTT.

This clonotype has ten or more counts. The chain is built from TRBV20-1 and TRBJ1-2, with 10 positions matching TRBD1. Germline values: CDR1 DFQATT, CDR2 SNEGSKA (reference sequence). V trimming: 3 bases; J trimming: 6 bases; junction bases outside the gene matches: 19. CDR3 length equals 18 residues. The CDR3 loop reads CSASSYGRSSGTGDGYTF. CDR3 nucleotides: TGCAGTGCTAGCAGCTACGGTCGCAGTTCCGGGACAGGGGATGGCTACACCTTC.

At least ten counts were recorded for this clonotype. V and J are TRBV11-2 and TRBJ1-2; no firm D call. V was shortened by 5 bases and J by 3 bases, with 7 bases between the two germline ends. Per germline, CDR1 SGHAT and CDR2 FQNNGV. This CDR3 is 12 amino acids long. CDR3 coding DNA: TGTGCCAGCAGCCCGGGATACTATGGCTACACCTTC. This codes for CASSPGYYGYTF.

The sample holds many counts of this clonotype. This chain links TRBV4-2 with TRBJ2-1; TRBD1 agrees at 8 bases. The V gene end was trimmed by 0 bases and the J gene end by 6 bases; junction bases not matched to a gene: 7. The CDR3 loop spans 16 amino acids. Germline CDR1 LGHNA, CDR2 YNFKEQ. CDR3 protein: CASSQERQGAVNEQFF. The CDR3 bases are TGTGCCAGCAGCCAAGAGAGGCAGGGGGCTGTCAATGAGCAGTTCTTC.

V usage is TRBV28 and J usage is TRBJ2-7; D unclear. This CDR3 comprises 17 residues. The ends were cut back, 1 base at V and 4 bases at J, with 20 bases in the middle. Germline CDR1 MDHEN, CDR2 SYDVKM. CDR3 sequence reads: CASSLSRGGMESYEQYF. The CDR3 DNA follows: TGTGCCAGCAGTTTATCGCGAGGCGGAATGGAGTCTTACGAGCAGTACTTC.

This clonotype was detected many times. V and J are TRBV11-2 and TRBJ2-7; 9 bases agree with TRBD1. CDR3 length: 15 amino acids. The germline V gene encodes CDR1 SGHAT and CDR2 FQNNGV. With V trimmed by 5 bases and J by 6 bases, 11 bases remained unmatched. The CDR3, as DNA: TGTGCCAGCAGCCACCCCGGGACAGGGATAGTCGAGCAGTACTTC. Residues: CASSHPGTGIVEQYF.

The chain is built from TRBV19 and TRBJ2-3, with 8 bases identical to TRBD2. The germline V gene has CDR1 LNHDA and CDR2 SQIVND (reference sequence). The CDR3 has 17 residues. Trimming removed 3 bases from V and 2 bases from J; junction bases left unmatched: 10. The CDR3: CASSIWGGGQYTDTQYF. The CDR3, as DNA: TGTGCCAGTAGTATTTGGGGCGGGGGGCAGTACACAGATACGCAGTATTTT.

The table lists this clonotype with a few counts. This sequence joins TRBV6-2 or TRBV6-3 and TRBJ1-4, with D tentatively TRBD1 (5 bases). The CDR3 totals 13 residues. V was shortened by 7 bases and J by 1 base, with 7 bases between the two germline ends. The germline V gene encodes CDR1 MNHEY and CDR2 SVGEGT. CDR3 in amino acids: CASTRVTNEKLFF. Here the CDR3 DNA reads TGTGCCAGCACCAGGGTAACTAATGAAAAACTGTTTTTT.